This is a list of T cell receptor beta chains from one sample in a study of CXCR3-negative and CXCR3-positive naive CD8 T cells. No DNA is given; TCRdb re-called the 5' RACE reads and lists each CDR3 protein once. The listing records about 98,000 distinct CDR3 sequences. The sample comprised naive CXCR3+ CD8+ T cells from blood. The receptors derive from a human donor in good health. Some clones in this sample may be carry-over from other donors' samples. Both conserved end residues are part of each CDR3.

J gene,V gene,CDR3 protein
TRBJ2-1,TRBV7-9,CASGGEESSYNEQFF
TRBJ1-6,TRBV12-3/TRBV12-4,CASSSRDRGDSPLHF
TRBJ2-7,TRBV5-5,CASSVGHGEYEQYF
TRBJ1-5,TRBV27,CASSFLTGGFNQPQHF
TRBJ2-7,TRBV6-2/TRBV6-3,CASSSTRQGPDEQYF
TRBJ1-2,TRBV29-1,CSVPGGYGYTF
TRBJ2-1,TRBV12-3/TRBV12-4,CASSAQGGVNNEQFF
TRBJ2-1,TRBV7-2,CASSPFPNEQFF
TRBJ2-3,TRBV29-1,CSVETSAGVTDTQYF
TRBJ2-3,TRBV5-5,CASSLYDEADTQYF
TRBJ1-1,TRBV27,CASSRQGSNTEAFF
TRBJ2-7,TRBV20-1,CSARAMAAGVPPYEQYF
TRBJ1-2,TRBV19,CASTKQGFYGYTF
TRBJ2-7,TRBV23-1,CASSQSKQGAYEQYF
TRBJ2-3,TRBV7-2,CASSLRDRTTTDTQYF
TRBJ1-4,TRBV19,CASTGGNEKLFF
TRBJ2-1,TRBV10-3,CAISESFGQGVDNEQFF
TRBJ2-2,TRBV7-9,CASSFGVGELFF
TRBJ2-5,TRBV5-1,CASSFLPTGDRETQYF
TRBJ2-5,TRBV16,CASSPGGLTTQETQYF
TRBJ2-3,TRBV12-3/TRBV12-4,CASNNPDRGGDTQYF
TRBJ2-1,TRBV30,CAWNMVVGEQFF
TRBJ2-2,TRBV30,CAWSDGAGELFF
TRBJ1-1,TRBV20-1,CSASLGDAEAFF
TRBJ2-1,TRBV20-1,CSARSLAELNEQFF
TRBJ2-2,TRBV7-2,CASSSLERGAGTNTGELFF
TRBJ2-7,TRBV6-2/TRBV6-3,CASSYLGGEQYF
TRBJ2-3,TRBV7-3,CASSIGQGGTDTQYF
TRBJ2-7,TRBV7-9,CASTGDRDLYEQYF
TRBJ1-1,TRBV10-3,CAISESSHTEAFF
TRBJ1-2,TRBV12-5,CASGLKRTGDTNYGYTF
TRBJ2-1,TRBV7-8,CASSSTGGAYNEQFF
TRBJ2-1,TRBV12-3/TRBV12-4,CASSPDGDEQFF
TRBJ2-7,TRBV20-1,CSARDFQLAGGLEQYF
TRBJ1-1,TRBV29-1,CSVGTAIMNTEAFF
TRBJ2-3,TRBV6-2/TRBV6-3,CASSPLRVADTQYF
TRBJ2-5,TRBV7-8,CASSFLRGPPQETQYF
TRBJ2-3,TRBV5-1,CASSSVQSGPYTDTQYF
TRBJ2-1,TRBV7-9,CASSSAGGSLYNEQFF
TRBJ2-1,TRBV10-3,CAISESDSGDYNEQFF
TRBJ2-7,TRBV27,CASSLRDRHYEQYF
TRBJ2-7,TRBV3-1,CASLGSSYEQYF